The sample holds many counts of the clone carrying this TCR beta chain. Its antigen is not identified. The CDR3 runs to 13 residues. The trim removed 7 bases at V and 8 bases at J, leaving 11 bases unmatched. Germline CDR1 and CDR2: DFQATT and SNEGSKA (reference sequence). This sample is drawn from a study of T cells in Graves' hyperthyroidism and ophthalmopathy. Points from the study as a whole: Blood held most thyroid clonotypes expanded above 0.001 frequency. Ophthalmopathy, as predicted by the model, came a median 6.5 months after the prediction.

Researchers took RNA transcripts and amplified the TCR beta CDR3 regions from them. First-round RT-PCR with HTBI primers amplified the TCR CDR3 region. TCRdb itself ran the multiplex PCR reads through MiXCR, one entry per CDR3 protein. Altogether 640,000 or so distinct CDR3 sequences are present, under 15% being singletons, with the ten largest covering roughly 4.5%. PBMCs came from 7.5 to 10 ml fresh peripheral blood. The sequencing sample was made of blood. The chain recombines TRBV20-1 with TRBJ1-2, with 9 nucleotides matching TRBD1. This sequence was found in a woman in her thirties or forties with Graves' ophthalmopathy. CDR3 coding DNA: TGCAGTGGCCTACAGGGGGCGCTCCGAGGCTACACCTTC. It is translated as CSGLQGALRGYTF.